This T cell receptor (beta chain) was obtained from a study of Ad26.COV2.S vaccination and SARS-CoV-2 variants. This clone was seen only once. As for treatment: roughly 18 received Ad26.COV2.S at low or high dose, single or two shots; roughly five received placebo; per-sample allocation not given. At day 63 after the first vaccine or placebo injection, samples were drawn. The CDR3 spans 14 residues. V dropped 1 base and J dropped 6 bases, with 12 bases sitting between them. Looked up from germline, CDR1 is SGHNT and CDR2 is YYREEE (reference sequence). TCRdb keeps only in-frame clones here, not all; method: immunoSEQ multiplex PCR. The sample lists about 280,000 clones, around 87% occurring once.

The sequence derives from a person aged 18-65 years who received the Ad26.COV2.S COVID-19 vaccine or a placebo. This chain joins TRBV5-4 and TRBJ2-3; D is unresolved. This material consisted of peripheral blood, taken in a trial of Ad26.COV2.S vaccine versus placebo. The CDR3 protein is CASSLSSVGDTQYF. In DNA form, the CDR3 reads TGTGCCAGCAGCTTGAGTAGTGTGGGGGATACGCAGTATTTT.